In this sample, the clone carrying this T cell receptor (beta chain) turned up many times. The target antigen is unknown. cDNA libraries for TCR alpha and TCR beta, carrying sample barcodes and UMIs, came from 5'RACE with constant-segment primers. TCRdb re-analysed the 5' RACE reads in MiXCR, keeping a single row per CDR3 protein. The sample includes a few hundred thousand distinct CDR3 sequences, under 20% of them seen just once. This CDR3 has 15 residues. The V gene's germline CDR1 is SGHTA and CDR2 FQGNSA. With V trimmed by 3 bases and J by 7 bases, 9 bases remained unmatched. These data originate in a study of T-cell memory formation after mild COVID-19. Study-wide context: For the most part, TCR clusters were specific to one donor.

Findings and caveats of the study: Largely, contracting CD4+ clones fell within CM and EM, and contracting CD8+ clones within EMRA. The study found balanced CD4/CD8 in clones contracting day 15 to 85 and a CD4+ lean in later expanders.

The specimen sequenced was PBMCs or a T cell subset sorted from them (not recorded which). The TCR sequence derives from a man between 18 and 29 years old who had mild COVID-19 (a few samples of this study predate the infection). Cell type and time point are not known. This chain uses TRBV7-2 with TRBJ2-1; 7 nucleotides align to TRBD1. Written as DNA, the CDR3 is TGTGCCAGCAGCTTGTCGACAGGGCCTCAAAATGAGCAGTTCTTC. Translated: CASSLSTGPQNEQFF. The full variable domain, with the rest looked up from reference TRBV7-2 and TRBJ2-1, is GAGVSQSPSNKVTEKGKDVELRCDPISGHTALYWYRQSLGQGLEFLIYFQGNSAPDKSGLPSDRFSAERTGGSVSTLTIQRTQQEDSAVYLCASSLSTGPQNEQFFGPGTRLTVL.